Below, 13 T cell receptor beta chains from the same sample are listed, as sequenced in a study of early T cells in non-severe SARS-CoV-2 infection. TCRdb re-analysed the 5' RACE reads in MiXCR, keeping a single row per CDR3 protein. Of roughly 51,000 distinct CDR3 sequences listed, about 10% were seen once; the top ten hold about 8.5%. Material for sequencing was whole blood. The receptors derive from an adult who was a healthcare worker with PCR-confirmed SARS-CoV-2 infection or an uninfected control (not recorded which).

This clonotype was observed at least ten times. V and J are TRBV7-6 and TRBJ1-4; 7 nucleotides line up with TRBD1. Germline V gene sequence: CDR1 SGHVS, CDR2 FNYEAQ. This CDR3 is built from 13 residues. J lost 12 bases, V lost 5 bases, and 9 bases had no gene match. CDR3 sequence: CASSPGQASQLFF. The CDR3 DNA reads TGTGCCAGCAGCCCAGGACAGGCGAGTCAACTGTTTTTT. The full variable domain, completed using reference TRBV7-6 and TRBJ1-4, is GAGVSQSPRYKVTKRGQDVALRCDPISGHVSLYWYRQALGQGPEFLTYFNYEAQQDKSGLPNDRFSAERPEGSISTLTIQRTEQRDSAMYRCASSPGQASQLFFGSGTQLSVL.

This clonotype was counted at least ten times. This rearrangement joins TRBV28 to TRBJ2-7; 14 bases agree with TRBD2. After removal of 6 bases from V and 4 bases from J, the junction contained 14 bases not matched to a gene. Germline CDR1 reads MDHEN; CDR2 reads SYDVKM. The CDR3 length is 18 residues. The CDR3 is CASSRSTGTSGSRYEQYF. The CDR3 region has the DNA TGTGCCAGCAGCAGATCTACCGGGACTAGCGGGAGCCGGTACGAGCAGTACTTC.

In this sample, this clonotype turned up a few times. The chain links TRBV2 to TRBJ2-2; D remains ambiguous. The germline gives CDR1 SNHLY, CDR2 FYNNEI. V was clipped by 4 bases and J by 4 bases, with 7 bases between them. The CDR3 runs to 13 residues. The CDR3 protein is CASSVIGTGELFF. In nucleotides, the CDR3 is TGTGCCAGCAGTGTAATTGGCACCGGGGAGCTGTTTTTT.

At least ten counts were recorded for this clonotype. V is TRBV7-7 and J is TRBJ2-5; 9 bases fit TRBD2. J lost 1 base, V lost 5 bases, and 5 bases had no gene match. This CDR3 region has 15 residues. Germline V lookup: CDR1 SSHAT, CDR2 FNYEAQ (reference sequence). The CDR3: CASSPRLAAQETQYF. Written as DNA, the CDR3 is TGTGCCAGCAGCCCCCGACTAGCGGCCCAAGAGACCCAGTACTTC.

This clonotype was seen many times. The chain is built from TRBV6-1 and TRBJ1-4, with 12 bases lining up with TRBD1. V gave up 7 bases and J gave up 8 bases; unmatched junction bases: 8. Germline V gene data show CDR1 as MNHNS and CDR2 as SASEGT. This CDR3 contains 15 residues. The CDR3 spells CASTTGGTGGEKLFF. The CDR3 DNA follows: TGTGCCAGCACCACCGGAGGGACAGGGGGCGAAAAACTGTTTTTT.

This clonotype was recorded at least ten times. This rearrangement joins TRBV27 to TRBJ2-7; the match to TRBD1 covers 9 bases. CDR1 is MNHEY, CDR2 SMNVEV, per germline (reference sequence). The J segment lost 7 bases and the V segment lost 5 bases, leaving 9 bases of the junction unmatched. The CDR3 contains 14 residues. The chain's CDR3 is CASSPGTGRLEQYF. In DNA form, the CDR3 reads TGTGCCAGCAGTCCCGGGACAGGGCGGCTTGAGCAGTACTTC.

The chain carries TRBV11-2 and TRBJ2-7; TRBD2 matches at 10 bases. The ends lost 0 bases at V and 6 bases at J; junction bases unmatched: 5. The germline gives CDR1 SGHAT, CDR2 FQNNGV. The CDR3 has 15 residues. CDR3 in DNA: TGTGCCAGCAGCTTAGATGGTATAGCGGGAGGCGAGCAGTACTTC. It encodes CASSLDGIAGGEQYF.

This clonotype showed up many times. The genes are TRBV27 and TRBJ2-7; 9 nucleotides line up with TRBD1. CDR1 is MNHEY and CDR2 is SMNVEV in the germline V gene (reference sequence). This CDR3 region has 16 residues. Trimming cost V 2 bases and J 5 bases; bases outside gene matches: 10. CDR3: CASSLNRDRVVNEQYF. CDR3 in DNA: TGTGCCAGCAGTTTAAACCGGGACAGGGTAGTGAACGAGCAGTACTTC.

This clonotype was observed many times. The V gene is TRBV6-2 or TRBV6-3, the J gene TRBJ1-2; no clear D gene. Germline values: CDR1 MNHEY, CDR2 SVGEGT. Trimming removed 5 bases at V and 3 bases at J, with 10 bases between. The CDR3 sequence is 13 residues long. The DNA for the CDR3 is TGTGCCAGCAGTGAACAAGGAGACTATGGCTACACCTTC. Protein sequence: CASSEQGDYGYTF.

The chain carries TRBV6-5 and TRBJ2-7; maybe TRBD2 (6 bases). This CDR3 has 14 residues. Between the trimmed V and J ends, which lost 6 bases and 4 bases, there was a span of 16 bases. Germline V gives CDR1 MNHEY, CDR2 SVGAGI. The CDR3 region is CASSLDYRGYEQYF. In DNA, the CDR3 is TGTGCCAGCAGCCTGGACTACCGAGGTTACGAGCAGTACTTC.

This clonotype occurred a few times. The V and J genes are TRBV28 and TRBJ2-7; 11 nucleotides line up with TRBD1. V lost 4 bases to trimming and J lost 3 bases; unmatched junction nucleotides: 8. Per germline, CDR1 MDHEN and CDR2 SYDVKM. The CDR3 covers 16 residues. This chain's CDR3 is CASSSPSGQGDYEQYF. For the CDR3, the DNA is TGTGCCAGCAGTTCCCCCTCGGGACAGGGGGACTACGAGCAGTACTTC.

This chain joins TRBV29-1 and TRBJ2-7, with 9 nucleotides matching TRBD1. The CDR3 consists of 15 residues. Trimming removed 0 bases from V and 6 bases from J; junction bases left unmatched: 9. The germline CDR1 and CDR2 sequences are SQVTM and ANQGSEA. Here the CDR3 DNA reads TGCAGCGTTGAAGACGGGACAGGGAGTGTGGGCGAGCAGTACTTC. It is translated as CSVEDGTGSVGEQYF.

The chain joins TRBV28 to TRBJ2-5; D unclear. Germline V gene lookup returns CDR1 MDHEN and CDR2 SYDVKM. The CDR3 length is 14 residues. V dropped 5 bases and J dropped 0 bases, with 10 bases sitting between them. This CDR3 reads CASSLQTYQETQYF. CDR3 sequence (DNA): TGTGCCAGCAGTCTCCAAACGTACCAAGAGACCCAGTACTTC. The whole variable domain, filled in from reference TRBV28 and TRBJ2-5, reads DVKVTQSSRYLVKRTGEKVFLECVQDMDHENMFWYRQDPGLGLRLIYFSYDVKMKEKGDIPEGYSVSREKKERFSLILESASTNQTSMYLCASSLQTYQETQYFGPGTRLLVL.